This T cell receptor (beta chain) was sequenced for a study of cytomegalovirus exposure and HLA in healthy donors. Study outcomes and limitations: Both high specificity and high sensitivity reportedly marked the classifier's diagnosis of cytomegalovirus status. One cluster of highly shared sequence variants probably arose as a sequencing artifact. Analyzed later, association rates of TCRs varied across HLA loci, with DRB1 most and HLA-C fewest.

In its sample, this clone was seen a few times. Its cognate antigen is unknown. PCR was performed using 60 Vbeta and 13 Jbeta primers. TCRdb keeps only in-frame clones here, not all; method: immunoSEQ multiplex PCR. Of roughly 98,000 clones in the sample, around 74% were seen once. V was clipped by 0 bases and J by 10 bases; unmatched bases: 6. The CDR3 has 15 residues. Per germline, CDR1 WSHSY and CDR2 SAAADI. The V call is TRBV10-2, the J call TRBJ1-4; TRBD1 matches at 9 bases. The sequence was obtained from a woman aged 70-85 years in good health and CMV-seropositive. The source material was PBMCs. The CDR3: CASSESGQGGRKLFF. In DNA, the CDR3 is TGCGCCAGCAGTGAGTCGGGACAGGGTGGTAGAAAACTGTTTTTT.